This TCR beta chain was obtained from a study of graft-versus-host responses after intestinal transplantation. General study results and limits: Circulating GvH clones peaking coincided with falling HvG clones soon after transplant.

Losses at the gene ends were 1 base for V and 3 bases for J; bases not matched to a gene: 4. The CDR3 spans 15 residues. Germline V gives CDR1 SGHRS, CDR2 YFSETQ. Details on this clone: Antigen specificity is unknown.

Repertoires were generated with immunoSEQ multiplex PCR, while TCRdb's copy carries only in-frame clones and drops some. The sample has just under 55,000 clones; about 89% are singletons. This sequence was found in a human patient who received an intestinal transplant, so some T cells may come from the graft donor. This material consisted of PBMCs, taken approximately 660 days after intestinal transplant. The V and J genes are TRBV5-1 and TRBJ1-1, with 9 bases that match TRBD1. In nucleotides, the CDR3 is TGCGCCAGCAGCTTGATTAGGACAGGGGACACTGAAGCTTTCTTT. This encodes CASSLIRTGDTEAFF.